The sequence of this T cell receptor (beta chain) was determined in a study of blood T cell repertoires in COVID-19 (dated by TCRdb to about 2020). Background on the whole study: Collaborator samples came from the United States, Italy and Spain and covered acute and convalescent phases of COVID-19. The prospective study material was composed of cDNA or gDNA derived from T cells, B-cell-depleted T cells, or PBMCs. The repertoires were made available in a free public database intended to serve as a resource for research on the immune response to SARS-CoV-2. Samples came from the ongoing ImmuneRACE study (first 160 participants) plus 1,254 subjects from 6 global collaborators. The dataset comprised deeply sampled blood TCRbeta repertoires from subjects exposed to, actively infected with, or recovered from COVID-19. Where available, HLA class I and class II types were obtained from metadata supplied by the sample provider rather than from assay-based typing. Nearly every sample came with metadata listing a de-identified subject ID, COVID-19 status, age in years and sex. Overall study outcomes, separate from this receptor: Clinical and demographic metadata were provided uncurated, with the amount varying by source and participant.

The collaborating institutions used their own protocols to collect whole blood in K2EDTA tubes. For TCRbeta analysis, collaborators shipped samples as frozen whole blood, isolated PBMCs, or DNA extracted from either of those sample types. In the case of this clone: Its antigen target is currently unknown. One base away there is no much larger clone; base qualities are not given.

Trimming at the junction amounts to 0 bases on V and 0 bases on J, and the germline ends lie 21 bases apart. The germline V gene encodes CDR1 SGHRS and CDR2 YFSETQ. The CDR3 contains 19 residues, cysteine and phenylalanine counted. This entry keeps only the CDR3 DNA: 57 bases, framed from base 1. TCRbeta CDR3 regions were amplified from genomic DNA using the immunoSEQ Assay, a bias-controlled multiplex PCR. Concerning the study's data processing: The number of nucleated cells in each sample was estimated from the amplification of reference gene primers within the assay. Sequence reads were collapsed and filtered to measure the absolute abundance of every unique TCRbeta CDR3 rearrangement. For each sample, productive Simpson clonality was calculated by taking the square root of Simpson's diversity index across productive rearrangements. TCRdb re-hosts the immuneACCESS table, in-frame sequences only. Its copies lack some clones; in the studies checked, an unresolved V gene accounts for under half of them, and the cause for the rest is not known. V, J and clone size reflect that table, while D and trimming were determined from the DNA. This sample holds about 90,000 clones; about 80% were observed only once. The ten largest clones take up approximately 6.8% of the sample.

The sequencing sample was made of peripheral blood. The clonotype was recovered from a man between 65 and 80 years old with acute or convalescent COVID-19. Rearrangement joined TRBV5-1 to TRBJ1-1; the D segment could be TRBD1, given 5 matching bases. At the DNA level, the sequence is TGCGCCAGCAGCTTGGATCTGGTAGACAGACCTATTATGAACACTGAAGCTTTCTTT. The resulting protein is CASSLDLVDRPIMNTEAFF.